This entry features one T cell receptor (beta chain) sequence. In its sample, this clonotype was seen many times. Its antigen remains unidentified. It has no much larger one-base neighbor in the sample; base qualities were not kept. The record originates from a study of CD8 T cells in ankylosing spondylitis (dated by TCRdb to the late 2010s). Notes on the research overall: To find TCR variants linked to disease, the study profiled T cell receptor beta repertoires in ankylosing spondylitis patients and healthy donors. Samples of peripheral blood were taken, and for ankylosing spondylitis patients, synovial fluid was collected as well. In total, the full study cohort was made up of 100 to 140 healthy donors and some 26 ankylosing spondylitis patients.

Paper-wide results and their limitations: Blood from ankylosing spondylitis patients appeared to be characterized by a TCR beta motif composed of about eight highly homologous amino acid variants. In peripheral blood, the disease-linked clones were found at relatively low frequencies and had a CD8+ phenotype. Some motif variants were previously reported in synovial fluid and blood of reactive arthritis patients, suggesting common disease-initiation mechanisms. Significant enrichment of the disease-linked clones was reported in matched synovial fluid samples from ankylosing spondylitis patients.

Sequencing relied on an Illumina HiSeq 2500. TCR beta libraries were prepared by quantitative 5'-RACE with molecular barcodes. The authors' pipeline ran thus. Disease-linked TCR variants were identified with a new computational method built on a probabilistic model of VDJ rearrangement. The raw public reads went through TCRdb reprocessing: fastp at Q25, MiXCR clone calling, in-frame beta chains kept. Rows matching on CDR3 protein sequence are summarized as one entry with the most common DNA and genes. In this record, the V and J calls reflect TCRdb's handling and not the investigators' own analysis. The sample has 150,000 to 200,000 distinct CDR3 sequences on record, around 10% of them singletons. The top ten hold 25% to 30% of the sample. The germline V gene yields MNHEY for CDR1 and SVGAGI for CDR2. Relative to germline, V is 4 bases shorter and J is 7 bases shorter, with 19 bases between their ends. The CDR3 goes from the cysteine to the phenylalanine over 16 residues. Kept here is only the CDR3 DNA, which spans 48 bases and is read in frame from base 1.

The chain joins TRBV6-5 to TRBJ1-4; the D gene is perhaps TRBD1, from 5 matching bases. The sample consisted of blood, either unsorted or a sorted T cell fraction (not recorded which). This TCR was recovered from a male donor with ankylosing spondylitis or in good health (not recorded which). The nucleotide sequence reads TGTGCCAGCAGTTCCAGCTCGACAGTAAGAGGTGAAAAACTGTTTTTT. It translates as CASSSSSTVRGEKLFF.